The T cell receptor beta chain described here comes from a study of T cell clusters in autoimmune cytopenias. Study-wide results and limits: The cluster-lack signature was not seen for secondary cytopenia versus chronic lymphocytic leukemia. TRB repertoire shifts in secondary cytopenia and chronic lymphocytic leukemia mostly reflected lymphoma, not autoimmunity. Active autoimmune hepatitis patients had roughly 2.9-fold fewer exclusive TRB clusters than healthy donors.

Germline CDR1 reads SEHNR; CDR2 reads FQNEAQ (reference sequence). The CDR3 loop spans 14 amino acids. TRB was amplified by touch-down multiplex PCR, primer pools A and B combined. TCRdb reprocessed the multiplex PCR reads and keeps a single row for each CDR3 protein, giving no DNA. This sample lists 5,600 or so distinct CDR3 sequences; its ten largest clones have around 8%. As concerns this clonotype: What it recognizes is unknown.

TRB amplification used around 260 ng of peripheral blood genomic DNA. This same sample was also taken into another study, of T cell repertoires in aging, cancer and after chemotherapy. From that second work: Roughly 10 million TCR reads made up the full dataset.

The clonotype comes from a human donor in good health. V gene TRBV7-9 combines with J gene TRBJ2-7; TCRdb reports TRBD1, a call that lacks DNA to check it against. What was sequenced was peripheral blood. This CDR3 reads CASSLRDGPYEQYF.